This TCR beta chain originates from a study of blood T cell repertoires in COVID-19. On the study more broadly: Acute-phase and convalescent COVID-19 samples originated in the United States, Italy and Spain.

From germline, CDR1 is MNHEY and CDR2 SMNVEV (reference sequence). Trimming took 5 bases from V and 5 from J, leaving 12 bases between them. The CDR3 length is 13 residues. Enrollment of patients from Seattle took place during active infection, with longitudinal follow-up. Original analysis: For nucleated cells, counts were estimated from reference gene primer amplification. Some clones are missing from TCRdb's copy, which holds only in-frame ones; the method was immunoSEQ multiplex PCR. The V and J calls and clone size come from that table; D and trimming were worked out from the DNA. The profile covers fewer than 300,000 clones, with just under 90% appearing a single time and approximately 6% taken by the ten largest.

This TCR derives from a woman aged 50 to 60 with COVID-19, enrolled during active disease. Material: peripheral blood. This rearrangement joins TRBV27 to TRBJ2-5, with D perhaps TRBD2 (6 bases). The CDR3 protein is CASSPSGVETQYF. As DNA, the CDR3 is TGTGCCAGCAGTCCCTCGGGGGTGGAGACCCAGTACTTC.